This T cell receptor (beta chain) was sequenced for a study of blood T cell repertoires in COVID-19. Across the study: The samples span acute and convalescent COVID-19 from the United States, Italy and Spain.

The CDR3 is 15 residues long. V was pared by 5 bases and J by 2 bases, with 4 bases of the junction left unmatched. Germline assignment: CDR1 PRHDT and CDR2 FYEKMQ (reference sequence). TCRdb's table, derived via immunoSEQ multiplex PCR, lists solely in-frame clones and lacks some. The repertoire holds about 160,000 clones, with 70% to 90% as singletons. The sequenced material came from peripheral blood. This sequence joins TRBV13 and TRBJ1-1; 11 positions agree with TRBD1. This clonotype originated in a man aged 35 to 55 with acute or convalescent COVID-19. CDR3 in DNA: TGTGCCAGCAGCCCGCGGACAGGGGGCAACACTGAAGCTTTCTTT. Translation: CASSPRTGGNTEAFF.